The rows below give T cell receptor beta chains drawn from one sample of a study of blood T cell repertoires in COVID-19. The protocol was immunoSEQ multiplex PCR, while the TCRdb copy is restricted to in-frame clones and leaves out a portion. There are 170,000 or so clones in the sample; approximately 88% occur only once, and less than 3.5% lies in the top ten. Input material: peripheral blood. The receptors come from an older woman with acute or convalescent COVID-19. CDR3s include the opening cysteine and the closing phenylalanine or tryptophan. D genes are given only for firm matches. Some rows have no size entry. The others give once, few or many, or a class for an expanded clone.

clone_size d_call j_call v_call cdr3_aa cdr3_nt
- TRBD2 TRBJ2-5 TRBV4-3 CASSQLAGPRTQYF TGCGCCAGCAGCCAACTAGCGGGGCCCAGGACCCAGTACTTC
- TRBD1 TRBJ1-2 TRBV5-3 CARSSGQGANYGYTF TGTGCCAGAAGCTCGGGACAGGGGGCAAACTATGGCTACACCTTC
- TRBD2 TRBJ2-1 TRBV7-2 CASSLIGTSGGATYNEQFF TGTGCCAGCAGCTTAATTGGGACTAGCGGGGGGGCCACCTACAATGAGCAGTTCTTC
- - TRBJ1-5 TRBV19 CASSTLDSRNQPQHF TGTGCCAGTAGTACCCTGGACAGTCGCAATCAGCCCCAGCATTTT
- TRBD1 TRBJ2-7 TRBV7-2 CASSSGGNSYEQYF TGTGCCAGCAGCTCAGGGGGAAACTCCTACGAGCAGTACTTC
- - TRBJ1-2 TRBV19 CASSMGQFNYGYTF TGTGCCAGTAGTATGGGCCAATTTAACTATGGCTACACCTTC
- - TRBJ1-1 TRBV7-2 CASASGGANTEAFF TGTGCCAGCGCGAGTGGGGGGGCAAACACTGAAGCTTTCTTT
- - TRBJ1-1 TRBV7-9 CASSPRTAPNTEAFF TGTGCCAGCAGCCCCCGGACAGCACCTAACACTGAAGCTTTCTTT
- TRBD1 TRBJ1-4 TRBV11-2 CASAGGNEKLFF TGTGCCAGCGCAGGGGGGAACGAAAAACTGTTTTTT
- TRBD2 TRBJ2-7 TRBV7-8 CASSPQGGREQYF TGTGCCAGCAGCCCCCAGGGAGGGAGGGAGCAGTACTTC
- - TRBJ1-6 TRBV18 CASSPPGAVDSPLHF TGTGCCAGCTCACCACCCGGAGCGGTTGATTCACCCCTCCACTTT
few - TRBJ2-7 TRBV19 CASRSGANDEQYF TGTGCCAGTAGGTCAGGGGCTAACGACGAGCAGTACTTC
- TRBD1 TRBJ1-1 TRBV6-1 CASSAGTGVAGGYTEAFF TGTGCCAGCAGTGCTGGGACAGGGGTGGCCGGGGGGTACACTGAAGCTTTCTTT
- TRBD2 TRBJ2-3 TRBV7-2 CASSSAGGANTQYF TGTGCCAGCAGCTCTGCGGGGGGCGCGAATACGCAGTATTTT
- - TRBJ1-1 TRBV3-1/TRBV3-2 CASSQGGGTEAFF TGTGCCAGCAGCCAAGGGGGAGGAACTGAAGCTTTCTTT
- - TRBJ2-7 TRBV6-5 CASGLLDYEQYF TGTGCCAGCGGGTTACTAGATTACGAGCAGTACTTC
- - TRBJ2-5 TRBV27 CASSQQGARGETQYF TGTGCCAGCAGCCAACAGGGAGCAAGAGGGGAGACCCAGTACTTC
once - TRBJ1-5 TRBV18 CASSPDGNQPQHF TGTGCCAGCTCACCCGACGGGAATCAGCCCCAGCATTTT
- - TRBJ1-1 TRBV10-1 CASRDSVNTEAFF TGCGCCAGCAGGGACAGCGTTAACACTGAAGCTTTCTTT
few - TRBJ1-5 TRBV27 CASSLGIGGENFNQPQHF TGTGCCAGCAGTTTAGGGATTGGAGGGGAGAACTTCAATCAGCCCCAGCATTTT